The rows below give T cell receptor beta chains drawn from one sample of a study of identical twins. TCRdb used MiXCR to reprocess the 5' RACE reads, holding one entry per CDR3 protein. The sample carries hundreds of thousands of distinct CDR3 sequences, 18% recorded once. These data are also associated with another study on T cells expressing NK-cell markers.

The material sequenced was PBMCs. The receptors shown here come from a woman under 30 in good health. Each CDR3 is given without its conserved first and last residue. The order of the fields is J gene, V gene, CDR3 protein.

j_call: TRBJ2-1
v_call: TRBV12-3/TRBV12-4
cdr3_aa: ASSLARVSGHNEQF

j_call: TRBJ1-1
v_call: TRBV6-2/TRBV6-3
cdr3_aa: ASRRQGRGTEAF

j_call: TRBJ2-1
v_call: TRBV20-1
cdr3_aa: SARFPTASGRASWEQF

j_call: TRBJ2-5
v_call: TRBV7-2
cdr3_aa: ASSLGPQGSQETQY

j_call: TRBJ1-2
v_call: TRBV12-3/TRBV12-4
cdr3_aa: ASRSTGEASYRYT

j_call: TRBJ2-7
v_call: TRBV10-1
cdr3_aa: ASSGTDYEQY

j_call: TRBJ2-1
v_call: TRBV29-1
cdr3_aa: SVEGDPNEQF

j_call: TRBJ2-7
v_call: TRBV2
cdr3_aa: ASRKLAGGRKTYEQY

j_call: TRBJ2-5
v_call: TRBV4-3
cdr3_aa: ASSQRTSGRRYQETQY

j_call: TRBJ2-7
v_call: TRBV6-5
cdr3_aa: ASSYSTGQPTYEQY

j_call: TRBJ2-2
v_call: TRBV10-3
cdr3_aa: AIKSAGVGGELF

j_call: TRBJ2-7
v_call: TRBV7-9
cdr3_aa: ASSLEARGSYEQY

j_call: TRBJ2-2
v_call: TRBV5-5
cdr3_aa: ASSLGGLPNTGELF

j_call: TRBJ2-7
v_call: TRBV5-1
cdr3_aa: ASNRGNYEQY

j_call: TRBJ1-1
v_call: TRBV7-9
cdr3_aa: ASSLRKDGAF

j_call: TRBJ2-3
v_call: TRBV27
cdr3_aa: ASSLLRTSGGTDTQY

j_call: TRBJ1-6
v_call: TRBV20-1
cdr3_aa: SARGTGNSPLH

j_call: TRBJ2-3
v_call: TRBV9
cdr3_aa: ASSVRGAGDTQY

j_call: TRBJ1-1
v_call: TRBV2
cdr3_aa: ASSVAGLAF

j_call: TRBJ2-5
v_call: TRBV11-2
cdr3_aa: ASSLQPSETQY

j_call: TRBJ2-2
v_call: TRBV6-5
cdr3_aa: ASSYYGTSGSGELF

j_call: TRBJ2-3
v_call: TRBV7-3
cdr3_aa: ASSSKLLTDTQY

j_call: TRBJ1-2
v_call: TRBV12-3/TRBV12-4
cdr3_aa: ASSREMTGIYGYT

j_call: TRBJ2-1
v_call: TRBV30
cdr3_aa: AWSTGGSSYNEQF

j_call: TRBJ2-3
v_call: TRBV6-1
cdr3_aa: ASRPGAADTQY

j_call: TRBJ2-5
v_call: TRBV24-1
cdr3_aa: ATRAGRQTQY

j_call: TRBJ2-7
v_call: TRBV6-1
cdr3_aa: ASGKTYFYEQY

j_call: TRBJ2-2
v_call: TRBV6-1
cdr3_aa: ATRIVTNTGELF

j_call: TRBJ2-1
v_call: TRBV5-1
cdr3_aa: ASSSGRTSGGANEQF

j_call: TRBJ2-1
v_call: TRBV12-3/TRBV12-4
cdr3_aa: ASSRGGLAAYNEQF

j_call: TRBJ2-1
v_call: TRBV7-9
cdr3_aa: ASSLGAGQGSYNEQF

j_call: TRBJ2-1
v_call: TRBV2
cdr3_aa: ASFGAAVDGSYNEQF

j_call: TRBJ2-2
v_call: TRBV12-3/TRBV12-4
cdr3_aa: ASSLWRPGGGELF

j_call: TRBJ2-1
v_call: TRBV14
cdr3_aa: ASSQNSVEQF

j_call: TRBJ2-5
v_call: TRBV5-5
cdr3_aa: ASSVEAYTYETQY

j_call: TRBJ2-1
v_call: TRBV7-9
cdr3_aa: ASSSTESSYNEQF

j_call: TRBJ2-5
v_call: TRBV2
cdr3_aa: ASSPSGNPKETQY

j_call: TRBJ2-1
v_call: TRBV9
cdr3_aa: ASSAHSGAYNEQF

j_call: TRBJ2-5
v_call: TRBV5-5
cdr3_aa: ASSGGAVQETQY

j_call: TRBJ2-7
v_call: TRBV25-1
cdr3_aa: ASSGAGTGKPEQY

j_call: TRBJ2-7
v_call: TRBV7-3
cdr3_aa: ASSSNGILEQY

j_call: TRBJ2-5
v_call: TRBV12-3/TRBV12-4
cdr3_aa: ASRISGQETQY

j_call: TRBJ2-7
v_call: TRBV12-3/TRBV12-4
cdr3_aa: ASSLSGIHEQY

j_call: TRBJ1-4
v_call: TRBV6-5
cdr3_aa: ASSYQGFSNEKLF

j_call: TRBJ2-1
v_call: TRBV6-2/TRBV6-3
cdr3_aa: ASSTPSGFYNEQF

j_call: TRBJ2-2
v_call: TRBV20-1
cdr3_aa: SARPGAGELF